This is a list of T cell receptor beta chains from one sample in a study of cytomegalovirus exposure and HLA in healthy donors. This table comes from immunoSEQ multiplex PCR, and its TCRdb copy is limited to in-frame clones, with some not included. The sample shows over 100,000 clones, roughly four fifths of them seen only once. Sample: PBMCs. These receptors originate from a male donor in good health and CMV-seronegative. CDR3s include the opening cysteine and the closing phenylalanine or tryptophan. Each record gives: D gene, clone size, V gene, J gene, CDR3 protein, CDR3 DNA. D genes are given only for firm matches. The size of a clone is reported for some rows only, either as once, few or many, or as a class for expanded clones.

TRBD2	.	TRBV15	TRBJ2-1	CATSRDRIAGDNEQFF	TGTGCCACCAGCAGAGATAGGATAGCGGGGGACAATGAGCAGTTCTTC
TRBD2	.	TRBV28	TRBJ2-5	CASSSRSGSYQETQYF	TGTGCCAGCAGTTCTCGGAGCGGGAGTTATCAAGAGACCCAGTACTTC
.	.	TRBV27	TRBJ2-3	CASSHSGVPHMNSQYF	TGTGCCAGCAGTCACTCAGGGGTTCCCCACATGAATTCGCAGTATTTT
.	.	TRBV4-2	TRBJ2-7	CASRGRWTAYEQYF	TGTGCCAGCAGAGGTCGGTGGACAGCCTACGAGCAGTACTTC
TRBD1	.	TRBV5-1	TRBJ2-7	CASSLGGTGESEQYF	TGCGCCAGCAGCTTGGGGGGGACAGGGGAGTCCGAGCAGTACTTC
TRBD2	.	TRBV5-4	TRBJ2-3	CASSRPLAGNTDTQYF	TGTGCCAGCAGCCGACCCCTAGCGGGGAACACAGATACGCAGTATTTT
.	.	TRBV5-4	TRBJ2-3	CASLLTGTDTQYF	TGTGCCAGCCTCCTCACGGGCACAGATACGCAGTATTTT
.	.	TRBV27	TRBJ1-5	CASSLWEGQPQHF	TGTGCCAGCAGTTTATGGGAGGGACAGCCCCAGCATTTT
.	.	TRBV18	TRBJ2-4	CASSPSYRQGRLVKNIQYF	TGTGCCAGCTCACCCTCCTATCGGCAGGGCAGGTTGGTCAAAAACATTCAGTACTTC
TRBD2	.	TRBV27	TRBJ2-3	CASRGGKTDTQYF	TGTGCCAGCCGCGGGGGGAAGACAGATACGCAGTATTTT
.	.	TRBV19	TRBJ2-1	CASSIRGGLIGNEQFF	TGTGCCAGTAGTATAAGGGGGGGTTTAATCGGCAATGAGCAGTTCTTC
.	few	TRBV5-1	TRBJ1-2	CASSLGAEGTPRYTF	TGCGCCAGCAGCTTGGGGGCAGAAGGTACGCCGCGCTACACCTTC
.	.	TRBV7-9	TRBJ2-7	CASSQWDRAGGFFYEQYF	TGTGCCAGCAGCCAATGGGACAGGGCGGGGGGCTTCTTTTACGAGCAGTACTTC
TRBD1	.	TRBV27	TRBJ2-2	CASSLLGTGRGTGELFF	TGTGCCAGCAGTTTACTCGGGACAGGGAGAGGCACCGGGGAGCTGTTTTTT
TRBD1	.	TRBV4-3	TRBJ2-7	CASSQDRGSGPKHEQYF	TGCGCCAGCAGCCAAGACAGGGGGTCGGGTCCGAAGCACGAGCAGTACTTC
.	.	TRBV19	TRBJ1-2	CASSIGGGENYGYTF	TGTGCCAGTAGTATAGGAGGCGGGGAGAACTATGGCTACACCTTC
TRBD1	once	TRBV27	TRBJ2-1	CASSPGTGIGNEQFF	TGTGCCAGCAGTCCCGGGACAGGGATCGGCAATGAGCAGTTCTTC
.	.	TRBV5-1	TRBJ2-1	CASSSLSYNEQFF	TGCGCCAGCAGCTCTTTGTCCTACAATGAGCAGTTCTTC
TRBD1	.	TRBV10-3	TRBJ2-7	CAISGDRGTTYEQYF	TGTGCCATCAGTGGGGACAGGGGGACAACCTACGAGCAGTACTTC
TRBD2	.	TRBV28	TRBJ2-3	CASSFVIGGAGDTQYF	TGTGCCAGCAGTTTCGTAATCGGGGGGGCGGGAGATACGCAGTATTTT
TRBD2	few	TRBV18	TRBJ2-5	CASSPQKGTRQETQYF	TGTGCCAGCTCACCTCAAAAAGGGACTAGGCAAGAGACCCAGTACTTC
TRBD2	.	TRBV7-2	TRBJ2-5	CASSLAGLGSQYF	TGTGCCAGCAGCTTAGCGGGACTAGGCTCCCAGTACTTC
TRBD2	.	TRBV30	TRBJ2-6	CACFQPELAGVFSGANVLTF	TGTGCCTGCTTCCAGCCGGAACTAGCGGGGGTCTTCTCTGGGGCCAACGTCCTGACTTTC
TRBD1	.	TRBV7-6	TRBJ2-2	CASSFPRDRVGPSTGELFF	TGTGCCAGCAGCTTTCCCCGGGACAGGGTTGGTCCGAGCACCGGGGAGCTGTTTTTT
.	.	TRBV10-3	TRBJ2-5	CAISAGIQLVRETQYF	TGTGCCATCAGTGCCGGGATCCAACTCGTAAGAGAGACCCAGTACTTC
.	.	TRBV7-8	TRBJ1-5	CASSLDSNQPQHF	TGTGCCAGCAGCTTAGATAGTAATCAGCCCCAGCATTTT
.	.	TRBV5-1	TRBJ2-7	CASSTGQRAYEQYF	TGCGCCAGCAGCACTGGACAAAGGGCCTACGAGCAGTACTTC
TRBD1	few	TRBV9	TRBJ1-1	CASSVGGGTDEAFF	TGTGCCAGCAGCGTAGGAGGGGGGACAGATGAAGCTTTCTTT
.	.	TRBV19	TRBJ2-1	CASSYDRSSYNEQFF	TGTGCCAGTAGCTACGACAGGAGCTCCTACAATGAGCAGTTCTTC
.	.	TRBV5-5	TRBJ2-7	CASSLNRRETYEQYF	TGTGCCAGCAGCTTGAACCGCAGGGAAACCTACGAGCAGTACTTC
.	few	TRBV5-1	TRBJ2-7	CASSLVDEQYF	TGCGCCAGCAGCTTGGTCGACGAGCAGTACTTC
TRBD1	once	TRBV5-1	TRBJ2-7	CASSRDSTYEQYF	TGCGCCAGCAGCCGGGACAGTACCTACGAGCAGTACTTC
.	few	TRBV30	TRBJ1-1	CAWSPGYGAFF	TGTGCCTGGAGTCCGGGGTATGGAGCTTTCTTT
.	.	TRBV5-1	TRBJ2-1	CASSFGIEQFF	TGCGCCAGCAGCTTCGGGATTGAGCAGTTCTTC
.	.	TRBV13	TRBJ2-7	CASRLWRHSYEQSF	TGTGCCAGCAGACTATGGAGGCACTCCTACGAGCAGTCCTTC
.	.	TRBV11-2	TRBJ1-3	CASSLDAWTSGNTIYF	TGTGCCAGCAGCTTAGATGCATGGACATCTGGAAACACCATATATTTT
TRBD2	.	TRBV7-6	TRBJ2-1	CASSFGLASSANEQFF	TGTGCCAGCAGCTTCGGACTAGCGAGTTCAGCCAATGAGCAGTTCTTC
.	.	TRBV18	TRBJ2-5	CASSPGQQETQYF	TGTGCCAGCTCACCCGGACAGCAAGAGACCCAGTACTTC
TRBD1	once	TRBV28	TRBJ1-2	CASSTLDRGSGYTF	TGTGCCAGCAGTACGCTGGACAGGGGGTCTGGCTACACCTTC
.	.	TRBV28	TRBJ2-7	CASRRQSSYEQYF	TGTGCCAGCAGAAGACAGTCCTCCTACGAGCAGTACTTC
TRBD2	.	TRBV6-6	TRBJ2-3	CASSYSTGRATDTQYF	TGTGCCAGCAGTTACTCGACCGGGAGGGCCACAGATACGCAGTATTTT